This TCR beta chain was identified during a study of T-cell memory formation after mild COVID-19. MiXCR, run by TCRdb on the 5' RACE reads, gives a single entry per CDR3 protein. In the table there are over 350,000 distinct CDR3 sequences, approximately 24% of which are singletons. The length of the CDR3 is 11 residues. Trimming cost V 5 bases and J 2 bases, with 5 bases left between them. From germline, CDR1 is DFQATT and CDR2 SNEGSKA (reference sequence). Sequenced: PBMCs or a T cell subset sorted from them (not recorded which). The receptor was isolated from an adult woman who had mild COVID-19 (a few samples of this study predate the infection). Cell type and time point are not known. This rearrangement joins TRBV20-1 to TRBJ2-3; D not resolved. CDR3 protein: CSAGITDTQYF. CDR3 in DNA: TGCAGTGCTGGGATCACAGATACGCAGTATTTT.